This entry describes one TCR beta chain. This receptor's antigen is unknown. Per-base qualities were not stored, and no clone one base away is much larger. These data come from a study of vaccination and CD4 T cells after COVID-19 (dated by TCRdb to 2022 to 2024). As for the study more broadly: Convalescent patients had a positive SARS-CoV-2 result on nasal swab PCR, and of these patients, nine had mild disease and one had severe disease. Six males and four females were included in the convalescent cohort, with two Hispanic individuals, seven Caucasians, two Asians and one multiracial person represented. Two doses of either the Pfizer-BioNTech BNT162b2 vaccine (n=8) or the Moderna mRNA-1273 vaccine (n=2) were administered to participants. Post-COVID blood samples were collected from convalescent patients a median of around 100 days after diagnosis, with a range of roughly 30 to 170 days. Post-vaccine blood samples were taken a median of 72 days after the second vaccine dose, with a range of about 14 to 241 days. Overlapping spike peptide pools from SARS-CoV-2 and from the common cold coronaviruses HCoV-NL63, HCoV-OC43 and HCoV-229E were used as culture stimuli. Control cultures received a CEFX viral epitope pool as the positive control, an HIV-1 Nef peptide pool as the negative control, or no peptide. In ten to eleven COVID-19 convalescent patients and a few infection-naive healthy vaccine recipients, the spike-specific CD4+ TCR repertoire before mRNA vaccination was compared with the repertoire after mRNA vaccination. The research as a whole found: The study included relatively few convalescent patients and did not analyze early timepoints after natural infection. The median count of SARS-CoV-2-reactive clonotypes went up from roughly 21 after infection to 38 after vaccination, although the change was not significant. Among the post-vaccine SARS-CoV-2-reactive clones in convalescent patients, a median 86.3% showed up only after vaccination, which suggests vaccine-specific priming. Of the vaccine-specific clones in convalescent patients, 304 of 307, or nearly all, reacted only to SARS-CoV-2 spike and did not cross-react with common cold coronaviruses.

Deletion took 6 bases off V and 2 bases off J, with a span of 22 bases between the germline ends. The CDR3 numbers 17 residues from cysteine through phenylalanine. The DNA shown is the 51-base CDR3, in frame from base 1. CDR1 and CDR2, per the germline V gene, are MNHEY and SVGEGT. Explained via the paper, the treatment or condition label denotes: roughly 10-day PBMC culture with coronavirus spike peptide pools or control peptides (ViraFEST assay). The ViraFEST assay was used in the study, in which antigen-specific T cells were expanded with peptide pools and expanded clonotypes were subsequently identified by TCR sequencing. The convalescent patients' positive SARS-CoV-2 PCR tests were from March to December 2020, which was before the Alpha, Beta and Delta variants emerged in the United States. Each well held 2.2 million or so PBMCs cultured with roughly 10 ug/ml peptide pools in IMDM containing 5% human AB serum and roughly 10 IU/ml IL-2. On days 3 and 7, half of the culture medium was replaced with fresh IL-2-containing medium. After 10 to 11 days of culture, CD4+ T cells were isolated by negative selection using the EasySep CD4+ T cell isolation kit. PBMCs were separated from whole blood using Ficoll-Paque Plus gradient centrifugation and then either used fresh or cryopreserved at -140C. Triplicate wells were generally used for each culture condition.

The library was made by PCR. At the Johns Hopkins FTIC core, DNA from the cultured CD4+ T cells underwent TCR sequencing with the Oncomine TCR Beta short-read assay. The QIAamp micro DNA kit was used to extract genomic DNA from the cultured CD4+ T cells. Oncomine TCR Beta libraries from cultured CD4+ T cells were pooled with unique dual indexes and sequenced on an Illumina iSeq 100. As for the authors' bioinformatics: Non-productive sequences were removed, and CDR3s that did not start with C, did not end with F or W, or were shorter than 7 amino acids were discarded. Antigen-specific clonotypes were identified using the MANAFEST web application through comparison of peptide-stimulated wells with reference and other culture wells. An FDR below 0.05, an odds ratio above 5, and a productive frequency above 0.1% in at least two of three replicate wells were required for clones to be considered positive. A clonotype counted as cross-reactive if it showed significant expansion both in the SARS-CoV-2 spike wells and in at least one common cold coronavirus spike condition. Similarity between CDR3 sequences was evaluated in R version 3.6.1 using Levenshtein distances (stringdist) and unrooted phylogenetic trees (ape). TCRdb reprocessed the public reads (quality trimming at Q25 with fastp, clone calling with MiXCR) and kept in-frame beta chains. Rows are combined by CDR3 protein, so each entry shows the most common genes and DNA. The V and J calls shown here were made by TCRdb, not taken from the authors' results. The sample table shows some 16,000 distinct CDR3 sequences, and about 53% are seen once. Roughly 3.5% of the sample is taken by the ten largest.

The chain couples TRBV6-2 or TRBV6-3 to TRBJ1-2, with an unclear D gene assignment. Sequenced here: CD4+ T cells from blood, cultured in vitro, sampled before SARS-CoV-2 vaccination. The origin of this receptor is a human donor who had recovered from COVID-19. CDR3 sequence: CASRPVQNPRRNYGYTF. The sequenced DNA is TGTGCCAGCAGGCCAGTACAGAACCCGAGGCGGAACTATGGCTACACCTTC.